This T cell receptor beta chain was identified during a study of blood T cell repertoires in COVID-19. Trimming removed 0 bases from V and 2 bases from J, with 10 bases in between. The CDR3 runs to 15 residues. CDR1 is LGHDT and CDR2 is YNNKEL in the germline V gene (reference sequence). The table came from immunoSEQ multiplex PCR; TCRdb's copy has only in-frame clones and leaves some out. The sample consists of some 140,000 clones, around 75% of them appearing once. The chain uses TRBV3-1 (or the pseudogene TRBV3-2) and TRBJ1-2; D unresolved. The sequenced material came from peripheral blood. This receptor was obtained from a woman in her seventies with COVID-19, enrolled during active disease. The CDR3 here is CASSQESGINYGYTF. CDR3 nucleotides: TGTGCCAGCAGCCAAGAGTCGGGAATAAACTATGGCTACACCTTC.